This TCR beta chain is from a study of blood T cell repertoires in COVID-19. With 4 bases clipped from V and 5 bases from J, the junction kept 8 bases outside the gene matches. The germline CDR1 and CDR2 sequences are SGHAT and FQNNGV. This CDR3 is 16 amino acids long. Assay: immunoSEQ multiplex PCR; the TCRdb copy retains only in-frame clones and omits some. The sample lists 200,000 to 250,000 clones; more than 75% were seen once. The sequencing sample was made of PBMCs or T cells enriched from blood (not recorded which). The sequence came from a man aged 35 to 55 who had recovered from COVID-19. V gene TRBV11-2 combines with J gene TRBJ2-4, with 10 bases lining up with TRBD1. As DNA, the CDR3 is TGTGCCAGCAGCTCCCCGGGACAGGGGAGGGAAAACATTCAGTACTTC. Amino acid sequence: CASSSPGQGRENIQYF. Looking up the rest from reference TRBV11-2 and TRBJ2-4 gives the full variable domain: EAGVAQSPRYKIIEKRQSVAFWCNPISGHATLYWYQQILGQGPKLLIQFQNNGVVDDSQLPKDRFSAERLKGVDSTLKIQPAKLEDSAVYLCASSSPGQGRENIQYFGAGTRLSVL.